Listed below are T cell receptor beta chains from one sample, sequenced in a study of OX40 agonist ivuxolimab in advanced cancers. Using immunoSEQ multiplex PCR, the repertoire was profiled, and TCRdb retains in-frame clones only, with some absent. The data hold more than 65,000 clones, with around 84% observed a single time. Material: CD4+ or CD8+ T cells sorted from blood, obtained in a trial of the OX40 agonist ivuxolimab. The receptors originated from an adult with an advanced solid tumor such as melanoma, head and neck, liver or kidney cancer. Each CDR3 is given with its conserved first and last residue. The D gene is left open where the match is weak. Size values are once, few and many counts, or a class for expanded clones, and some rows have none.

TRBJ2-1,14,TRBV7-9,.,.,TGTGCCAGCAGCTCAGCCCGCCCAGCGAGCGAGCAGTTCTTC,CASSSARPASEQFF
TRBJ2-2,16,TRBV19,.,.,TGTGCCAGTAGTATACCCCTAGCGATGTCCTCCGGGGAGCTGTTTTTT,CASSIPLAMSSGELFF
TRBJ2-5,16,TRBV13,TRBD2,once,TGTGCCAGCAGCTGGGGACTAGCGGGAGCCCAAGAGACCCAGTACTTC,CASSWGLAGAQETQYF
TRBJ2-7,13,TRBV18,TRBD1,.,TGTGCCAGCTCAGAGGGACAGGGCTACGAGCAGTACTTC,CASSEGQGYEQYF
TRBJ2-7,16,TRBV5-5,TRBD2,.,TGTGCCAGCAGCGTAATTAGCGGGAGAGGCTCCTACGAGCAGTACTTC,CASSVISGRGSYEQYF
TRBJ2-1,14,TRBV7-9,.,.,TGTGCCAGCAGCTTATTGTCCCATTACAATGAGCAGTTCTTC,CASSLLSHYNEQFF
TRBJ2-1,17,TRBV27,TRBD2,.,TGTGCCAGCAGTTTATGGGGCCCGGGACTAGCTTACAATGAGCAGTTCTTC,CASSLWGPGLAYNEQFF
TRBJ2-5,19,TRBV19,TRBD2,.,TGTGCCAGTAGTCCACACCCGAAGGGACTAGCGGGCGCCCAAGAGACCCAGTACTTC,CASSPHPKGLAGAQETQYF
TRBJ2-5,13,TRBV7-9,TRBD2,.,TGTGCCAGCACTATAGGGACTAGCGGGATCGCATACTTC,CASTIGTSGIAYF
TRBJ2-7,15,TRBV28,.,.,TGTGCCAGCAGTCCCGGGACACAGGGCTCCTACGAGCAGTACTTC,CASSPGTQGSYEQYF
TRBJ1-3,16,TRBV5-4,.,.,TGTGCCAGCAGTACCGATGGACTGCCCCCTGGAAACACCATATATTTT,CASSTDGLPPGNTIYF
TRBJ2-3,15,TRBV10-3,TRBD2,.,TGTGCCATCAGGGGACTAGCGACCAGCACAGATACGCAGTATTTT,CAIRGLATSTDTQYF
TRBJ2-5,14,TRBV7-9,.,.,TGTGCCAGCAGCCCCGACCTCAGTCAAGAGACCCAGTACTTC,CASSPDLSQETQYF
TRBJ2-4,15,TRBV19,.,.,TGTGCCAGTAGTAACAATGCGGGACAGACGGACATTCAGTACTTC,CASSNNAGQTDIQYF
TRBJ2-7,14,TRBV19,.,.,TGTGCCAGTAGTAGCCAAGGATTCTCCTACGAGCAGTACTTC,CASSSQGFSYEQYF
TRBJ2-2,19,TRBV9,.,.,TGTGCCAGCAGCGTGTGGGGAAATTGGACGGCCGCGAACACCGGGGAGCTGTTTTTT,CASSVWGNWTAANTGELFF
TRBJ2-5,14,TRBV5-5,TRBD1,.,TGTGCCAGCAGCTCAGTACAGGGGGCAGAGACCCAGTACTTC,CASSSVQGAETQYF
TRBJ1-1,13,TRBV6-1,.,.,TGTGCCAGCACCTTATCAGTGAACACTGAAGCTTTCTTT,CASTLSVNTEAFF
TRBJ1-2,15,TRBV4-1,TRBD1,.,TGCGCCAGCAGCCTGTTTCCCGGGACAGAATATGGCTACACCTTC,CASSLFPGTEYGYTF
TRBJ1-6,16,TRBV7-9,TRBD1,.,TGTGCCAGCAGCCCCGCCGGGACAGGTGTTGATTCACCCCTCCACTTT,CASSPAGTGVDSPLHF
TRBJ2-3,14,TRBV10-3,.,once,TGTGCCATCATGGCTAAGGGAGACACAGATACGCAGTATTTT,CAIMAKGDTDTQYF
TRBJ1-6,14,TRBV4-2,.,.,TGTGCCAGCAGCCAATGGGGGCAGGATTCACCCCTCCACTTT,CASSQWGQDSPLHF
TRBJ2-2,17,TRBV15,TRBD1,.,TGTGCCACCAGCAGAGATAGGACAGGGGCGAACACCGGGGAGCTGTTTTTT,CATSRDRTGANTGELFF